This TCR beta chain came from a study of CD8+ T cells in alopecia areata. RNA extraction was followed by reverse transcription into cDNA, which acted as the sequencing template. Produced via immunoSEQ multiplex PCR; TCRdb's table is partial and in-frame only. The repertoire holds about 140,000 clones, with 45% to 60% as singletons. The CDR3 is 14 residues long. V was pared by 3 bases and J by 0 bases, with 9 bases between. Germline V gene data show CDR1 as GTSNPN and CDR2 as SVGIG (reference sequence). This chain links TRBV30 with TRBJ2-1; unclear D gene. The clonotype comes from a human donor with alopecia areata. The sequenced sample was CD4+ T cells sorted from blood, obtained at week 0. The CDR3 DNA follows: TGTGCCTGGAGGATAGTCATCTCCTACAATGAGCAGTTCTTC. Encoded protein: CAWRIVISYNEQFF.